This T cell receptor beta chain is from a study of OX40 agonist ivuxolimab in advanced cancers. Regarding the study as a whole: A proportion of nonresponders additionally exhibited low normalized T-cell clonal expansion. CD8+ T cells were the subset that, on average, had more expanded clones than CD4+.

A word on this clone: Its antigen remains unknown.

Collection of blood occurred at baseline, at cycle 4 day 1, and at cycle 7 day 1. Profiled with immunoSEQ multiplex PCR; TCRdb holds only in-frame clones, not every one. The repertoire consists of about 88,000 clones, with approximately 85% occurring once and the leading ten covering roughly 0.22%. The source is an adult with an advanced solid tumor such as melanoma, head and neck, liver or kidney cancer. The source was CD4+ or CD8+ T cells sorted from blood, collected in a trial of the OX40 agonist ivuxolimab.

CDR3 amino acids: CASSALSGGTGELFF. The CDR3 bases are TGTGCCAGCAGCGCGCTTTCAGGGGGCACCGGGGAGCTGTTTTTT. The chain is built from TRBV4-2 and TRBJ2-2; 7 bases fit TRBD1. Germline trimming cut 5 bases from V and 4 bases from J; bases unmatched to any gene: 7. The CDR3 has 15 amino acids. The germline gives CDR1 LGHNA, CDR2 YNFKEQ.